The next 2 T cell receptor beta chains were all read from a single sample in a study of beta chain features in type 1 diabetes. Findings and caveats of the study: A moderate, significant TCRB CDR3 shortening appeared in type 1 diabetes across four CD4+ subsets.

Expressed TCRB transcripts were sequenced, since all the RNA that had been isolated was reverse transcribed. Sequenced by immunoSEQ multiplex PCR; TCRdb stores in-frame clones only, minus some. The table lists some 640,000 clones, about 14% of them singletons. What these receptors recognize is not known. Sequencing input: naive CD4+ T cells from blood. The receptors stem from a man aged 18 to 29 with type 1 diabetes.

This clone was counted only a few times. The chain couples TRBV5-4 to TRBJ2-3; D is undetermined. The V end was cut by 5 bases, the J end by 2 bases, with 12 bases between. The V gene's germline CDR1 is SGHNT and CDR2 YYREEE (reference sequence). The CDR3 totals 14 residues. The CDR3 bases are TGTGCCAGCAGGCCCGTGAGGACCACAGATACGCAGTATTTT. Translation: CASRPVRTTDTQYF.

This clone was counted only a few times. The V and J genes are TRBV29-1 and TRBJ1-4, with unresolved D. This CDR3 has 11 amino acids. V was trimmed by 3 bases and J by 5 bases, leaving 4 bases between them. Germline lookup yields CDR1 SQVTM and CDR2 ANQGSEA. CDR3 residues: CSVDLNEKLFF. In DNA, the CDR3 is TGCAGCGTTGATCTCAATGAAAAACTGTTTTTT.